In this sample, the clone carrying this T cell receptor (beta chain) turned up once. A read error likely explains this, since a far larger clone differs by one base. TRAV- and TRBV-specific primers primed first-strand cDNA, covering alpha and beta chains. Both a constant-region primer and a V-primer adapter served to amplify TCRs across around 20 PCR cycles. TCRdb processed the reads anew with MiXCR; each CDR3 protein has one entry. The table shows about 39,000 distinct CDR3 sequences, with 20% occurring only once. The sample's time point: after trial treatment. Treatment in this sample: LDRT plus nivolumab, ipilimumab, low-dose cyclophosphamide and aspirin (RACIN trial). The sample is drawn from a study of low-dose radiotherapy and immunotherapy resistance in tumors. In the study overall: Oral administration of aspirin 300 mg daily occurred for four cycles, commencing at cycle 1 day 1.

Trimming cost V 2 bases and J 7 bases; bases outside gene matches: 10. The length of the CDR3 is 16 residues. Germline loops: CDR1 SGHRS, CDR2 YFSETQ. The V call is TRBV5-1, the J call TRBJ2-7, with 12 bases lining up with TRBD1. This TCR was sampled from a female donor with ovarian cancer. The input for sequencing was PBMCs, taken after low-dose radiotherapy plus immunotherapy. The CDR3, as DNA: TGCGCCAGCAGCTTTGGGACAGGGGGCGCCCACAATGAGCAGTACTTC. This translates into CASSFGTGGAHNEQYF.